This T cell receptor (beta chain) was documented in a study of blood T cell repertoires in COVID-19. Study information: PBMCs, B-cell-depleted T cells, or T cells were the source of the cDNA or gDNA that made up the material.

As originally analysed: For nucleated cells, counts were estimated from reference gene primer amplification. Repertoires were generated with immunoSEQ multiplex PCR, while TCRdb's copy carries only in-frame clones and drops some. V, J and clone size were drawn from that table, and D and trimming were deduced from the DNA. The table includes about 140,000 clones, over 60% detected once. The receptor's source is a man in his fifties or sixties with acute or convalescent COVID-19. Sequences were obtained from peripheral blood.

CDR3 protein: CASSERGGYTF. CDR3 coding DNA: TGTGCCAGCAGTGAACGGGGGGGCTACACCTTC. This chain links TRBV25-1 with TRBJ1-2, with a tentative D call TRBD1 (5 bases). Trimming removed 2 bases at V and 8 bases at J, with 6 bases between. This CDR3 region has 11 residues. Germline V lookup: CDR1 MGHDK, CDR2 SYGVNS.